The T cell receptor (beta chain) under discussion was sequenced for a study of T-cell memory formation after mild COVID-19. Background on the study: Clusters were largely donor specific.

TCRdb processed the 5' RACE reads anew with MiXCR; each CDR3 protein has one entry. The sample has about 55,000 distinct CDR3 sequences; over 7.5% are singletons. Notes on the study in general: Pre-infection memory harbored some responding clones, suggesting cross-reactive memory joined.

With respect to this clonotype: Its matching antigen is unknown.

This CDR3 contains 14 residues. After removal of 5 bases from V and 4 bases from J, the junction contained 7 bases not matched to a gene. Germline V CDR1 and CDR2: SGHTA, FQGTGA. The sequence was collected from a man between 18 and 35 years old who had mild COVID-19 (a few samples of this study predate the infection). Cell type and time point are not known. The rearrangement joins TRBV7-3 to TRBJ1-1; 7 bases are shared with TRBD1. Sequences were obtained from PBMCs or a T cell subset sorted from them (not recorded which). The CDR3 DNA reads TGTGCCAGCAGCGTACAGGGGCGTGGCACTGAAGCTTTCTTT. Translating it yields CASSVQGRGTEAFF.